This T cell receptor (beta chain) stems from a study of blood T cell repertoires in COVID-19. Study context: Acute-phase and convalescent COVID-19 samples originated in the United States, Italy and Spain. T cells, B-cell-depleted T cells, or PBMCs supplied cDNA or gDNA.

The CDR3 covers 17 residues. V dropped 1 base and J dropped 2 bases, with 17 bases sitting between them. CDR1 is MGHRA and CDR2 is YSYEKL in the germline V gene. Authors' processing steps: Amplification from reference gene primers served as the basis for estimated nucleated cell counts. TCRdb's table, derived via immunoSEQ multiplex PCR, lists solely in-frame clones and lacks some. Clone size and the V and J calls come from that table; the DNA yielded D and trimming. The table has over 70,000 clones, 75% to 90% seen once. The sample taken for sequencing was peripheral blood. This clonotype was sampled from a man older than 75 with acute or convalescent COVID-19. The V gene is TRBV4-1, the J gene TRBJ2-5; D is unresolved. CDR3 nucleotides: TGCGCCAGCAGCCAAGTTGGGCAGCCGGAACAGCAAGAGACCCAGTACTTC. This codes for CASSQVGQPEQQETQYF.